Listed here are 18 T cell receptor beta chains from one sample, sequenced in a study of CD8+ T cells in alopecia areata. Extracted from the samples, RNA was reverse transcribed into cDNA to serve as the sequencing template. The protocol was immunoSEQ multiplex PCR, while the TCRdb copy is restricted to in-frame clones and leaves out a portion. The data show roughly 110,000 clones, roughly 50% seen once. Stated treatment: oral pan-JAK inhibitor, 5-10 mg twice daily. This material consisted of CD4+ T cells sorted from blood, taken at week 24, from a patient treated with tofacitinib. The receptors stem from a human donor with alopecia areata.

The chain joins TRBV30 to TRBJ2-2; unclear D gene. V was cut by 5 bases and J by 5 bases, with 15 bases left in between. CDR1 and CDR2 from the germline V gene are GTSNPN and SVGIG (reference sequence). The CDR3 runs to 14 residues. Here the CDR3 reads CAWQWTSRTGELFF. Written as DNA, the CDR3 is TGTGCCTGGCAATGGACCAGTCGAACCGGGGAGCTGTTTTTT. Filled out from reference TRBV30 and TRBJ2-2, the complete variable domain reads SQTIHQWPATLVQPVGSPLSLECTVEGTSNPNLYWYRQAAGRGLQLLFYSVGIGQISSEVPQNLSASRPQDRQFILSSKKLLLSDSGFYLCAWQWTSRTGELFFGEGSRLTVL.

CDR3 in amino acids: CASMGGMQETQYF. The CDR3 DNA reads as TGTGCCAGCATGGGGGGCATGCAAGAGACCCAGTACTTC. The gene calls are TRBV7-2 and TRBJ2-5; TRBD1 or TRBD2 may be the D gene (6 bases each). CDR3 size: 13 residues. Germline V CDR1 and CDR2: SGHTA, FQGNSA. The germline V and J ends were trimmed by 7 bases and 2 bases, with 11 bases remaining between them.

The CDR3 loop is CASSLMGGYTF. CDR3 bases: TGTGCCAGCAGCTTGATGGGTGGCTACACCTTC. V is TRBV5-6 and J is TRBJ1-2, with no clear D. This CDR3 comprises 11 residues. Germline CDR1 is SGHDT and CDR2 is YYEEEE. V was trimmed by 1 base and J by 7 bases, leaving 5 bases between them.

The J gene is TRBJ1-1, the V gene TRBV29-1; no clear D. CDR1 and CDR2 from the germline V gene are SQVTM and ANQGSEA. V was clipped by 6 bases and J by 10 bases, with 12 bases between them. CDR3 length equals 10 residues. CDR3 sequence (DNA): TGCAGCGTCTATTCCCTACGAGCTTTCTTT. Its translation is CSVYSLRAFF.

The chain uses TRBV11-3 and TRBJ1-6, with a tentative D call TRBD1 (5 bases). V shed 3 bases and J shed 7 bases, with 7 bases lying between them. The CDR3 loop spans 13 amino acids. Germline V CDR1 and CDR2: SGHNT, YENEEA. The DNA of the CDR3 is TGTGCCAGCAGCTTCGCAGGGAATTCACCCCTCCACTTT. Translating it yields CASSFAGNSPLHF.

This clone occurred a few times. The chain links TRBV7-3 to TRBJ2-1; D perhaps matches TRBD2 (6 bases). Trimming left V 5 bases short and J 3 bases short, with 11 bases between. The CDR3 sequence is 14 residues long. Germline V gene lookup returns CDR1 SGHTA and CDR2 FQGTGA. The CDR3 reads CASSPPGSYNEQFF. CDR3 nucleotide sequence: TGTGCCAGCAGCCCACCCGGGAGCTACAATGAGCAGTTCTTC. The full variable domain, its missing parts supplied by reference TRBV7-3 and TRBJ2-1, is GAGVSQTPSNKVTEKGKYVELRCDPISGHTALYWYRQSLGQGPEFLIYFQGTGAADDSGLPNDRFFAVRPEGSVSTLKIQRTERGDSAVYLCASSPPGSYNEQFFGPGTRLTVL.

Remarks on this clone: A junction boundary mismatches the germline segment, possibly from a read error. V gene TRBV7-7 combines with J gene TRBJ2-5; no definite D call. This CDR3 is 13 amino acids long. Germline V lookup: CDR1 SSHAT, CDR2 FNYEAQ (reference sequence). CDR3 amino acids: CASSRDHQETQYF. DNA of the CDR3: TGTGCTAGCAGCCGAGACCATCAAGAGACCCAGTACTTC.

This sequence joins TRBV4-3 and TRBJ1-2; D is unresolved. There are 15 residues in the CDR3. Germline CDR1 LGHNA, CDR2 YSLEER. Trimming removed 2 bases at V and 0 bases at J, with 10 bases between. CDR3 sequence reads: CASSQSDKANYGYTF. DNA of the CDR3: TGCGCCAGCAGCCAATCCGACAAAGCTAACTATGGCTACACCTTC.

The gene calls are TRBV4-2 and TRBJ2-6; D not resolved. V was trimmed by 0 bases and J by 0 bases, leaving 6 bases between them. Germline V gene lookup returns CDR1 LGHNA and CDR2 YNFKEQ. The CDR3 loop spans 16 amino acids. The CDR3 protein is CASSQDLTSGANVLTF. In DNA, the CDR3 is TGTGCCAGCAGCCAAGATCTGACCTCTGGGGCCAACGTCCTGACTTTC.

This chain links TRBV5-6 with TRBJ2-1; 8 positions agree with TRBD2. Losses at the gene ends were 6 bases for V and 8 bases for J; bases not matched to a gene: 7. The CDR3 consists of 13 residues. Germline V CDR1 and CDR2: SGHDT, YYEEEE. In nucleotides, the CDR3 is TGTGCCAGCACCACCGGGACTAGGTATGAGCAGTTCTTC. Translated: CASTTGTRYEQFF.

V is TRBV29-1 and J is TRBJ2-5; D might be TRBD1 or TRBD2, each matching 5 bases. V was pared by 5 bases and J by 1 base, with 17 bases between. In germline, CDR1 is SQVTM, CDR2 ANQGSEA. The CDR3 extends over 15 amino acids. The CDR3 nucleotides are TGCAGCGTTTTCTTGAATGTAGGGACCCAAGAGACCCAGTACTTC. Protein product: CSVFLNVGTQETQYF.

This clone was detected a few times. The chain combines TRBV7-9 with TRBJ1-1; 9 bases line up with TRBD1. With V trimmed by 5 bases and J by 5 bases, 6 bases remained unmatched. Germline-derived CDR1 and CDR2 are SEHNR and FQNEAQ (reference sequence). There are 14 residues in the CDR3. CDR3 sequence: CASSLGTGRTEAFF. As DNA, the CDR3 is TGTGCCAGCAGCCTCGGGACAGGGCGAACTGAAGCTTTCTTT.

There are a few counts of this clone. V gene TRBV5-1 combines with J gene TRBJ2-1; 9 positions match TRBD2. Germline V lookup: CDR1 SGHRS, CDR2 YFSETQ. Trimming took 5 bases from V and 5 from J; bases not matched to a gene: 5. This CDR3 comprises 14 residues. The DNA of the CDR3 is TGCGCCAGCAGGGTAGCGGGAGAAAACAATGAGCAGTTCTTC. The encoded protein is CASRVAGENNEQFF.

This clone was seen a few times. V gene TRBV4-1 combines with J gene TRBJ1-5; D remains ambiguous. CDR3 size: 13 residues. Germline V lookup: CDR1 MGHRA, CDR2 YSYEKL. With 5 bases removed from V and 5 bases from J, the gap between germline ends came to 10 bases. The CDR3 reads CASSFGPDQPQHF. The DNA for the CDR3 is TGCGCCAGCAGCTTTGGTCCCGATCAGCCCCAGCATTTT.

The chain combines TRBV5-4 with TRBJ2-1; 8 bases agree with TRBD2. Trimming at V came to 3 bases and at J to 10 bases, leaving 12 bases not matched to a gene. The CDR3 length is 15 residues. CDR1 SGHNT and CDR2 YYREEE come from the germline V gene (reference sequence). The CDR3 DNA reads as TGTGCCAGCAGCTCGCCGGGACTAGAATGCAACGAGCAGTTCTTC. Translating gives CASSSPGLECNEQFF.

The genes are TRBV30 and TRBJ2-7; tentative D call: TRBD1 (5 bases). This CDR3 is built from 14 residues. CDR1 and CDR2 (germline): GTSNPN, SVGIG (reference sequence). V was shortened by 6 bases and J by 2 bases, with 17 bases between the two germline ends. In DNA, the CDR3 is TGTGCCTGTACTAAGGGGTCGCTCGCCTACGAGCAGTACTTC. Encoded protein: CACTKGSLAYEQYF.

The chain employs TRBV9 and TRBJ2-1; 7 bases map to TRBD1. Trimming removed 3 bases from V and 1 base from J; junction bases left unmatched: 10. There are 17 residues in the CDR3. Germline-derived CDR1 and CDR2 are SGDLS and YYNGEE. CDR3 in amino acids: CASSETGLLNSYNEQFF. CDR3 in DNA: TGTGCCAGCAGCGAGACAGGGCTACTTAATTCCTACAATGAGCAGTTCTTC.

This sequence joins TRBV4-3 and TRBJ2-3, with 9 bases aligning to TRBD2. The CDR3 totals 16 residues. Per germline, CDR1 LGHNA and CDR2 YSLEER. After removal of 4 bases from V and 1 base from J, the junction contained 6 bases not matched to a gene. This CDR3 is CASSRTVAGGTDTQYF. CDR3 DNA: TGCGCCAGCAGCCGGACGGTAGCGGGGGGCACAGATACGCAGTATTTT.